A selection of T cell receptor beta chains follows, all from one sample in a study of blood T cell repertoires in COVID-19. Data came from immunoSEQ multiplex PCR; TCRdb stores just in-frame clones and leaves some out. The sample lists 250,000 to 350,000 clones; approximately 90% were seen once. The sequencing sample was made of peripheral blood. The source of these receptors is a woman aged 45-65 years with COVID-19, enrolled during active disease. Both conserved end residues are part of each CDR3. The D gene is left open where the match is weak. Size is stated for part of the rows, as once, few or many counts, or as a class when the clone is expanded.

v_call: TRBV10-3; j_call: TRBJ1-1; d_call: -; clone_size: -; cdr3_aa: CATRFGENTEAFF; cdr3_nt: TGTGCCACCCGTTTCGGGGAGAACACTGAAGCTTTCTTT
v_call: TRBV5-1; j_call: TRBJ1-4; d_call: -; clone_size: -; cdr3_aa: CASSPQTNEKLFF; cdr3_nt: TGCGCCAGCAGCCCCCAGACTAATGAAAAACTGTTTTTT
v_call: TRBV9; j_call: TRBJ1-4; d_call: -; clone_size: -; cdr3_aa: CASSSTGTPLEKLFF; cdr3_nt: TGTGCCAGCAGCTCAACCGGGACACCCCTTGAAAAACTGTTTTTT
v_call: TRBV6-5; j_call: TRBJ1-2; d_call: TRBD1; clone_size: -; cdr3_aa: CATEGQGGYTF; cdr3_nt: TGTGCCACCGAGGGACAGGGTGGCTACACCTTC
v_call: TRBV4-1; j_call: TRBJ1-2; d_call: -; clone_size: -; cdr3_aa: CASTHRVVGYGYTF; cdr3_nt: TGCGCCAGCACACACAGGGTCGTCGGCTATGGCTACACCTTC
v_call: TRBV19; j_call: TRBJ1-1; d_call: -; clone_size: -; cdr3_aa: CASSKQREGEAFF; cdr3_nt: TGTGCCAGTAGTAAACAAAGAGAGGGTGAAGCTTTCTTT
v_call: TRBV11-2; j_call: TRBJ2-1; d_call: -; clone_size: -; cdr3_aa: CASSSIARYNEQFF; cdr3_nt: TGTGCCAGCAGCTCAATAGCGCGCTACAATGAGCAGTTCTTC
v_call: TRBV27; j_call: TRBJ2-7; d_call: TRBD1; clone_size: -; cdr3_aa: CASRWGQSLTYEQYF; cdr3_nt: TGTGCCAGCAGGTGGGGACAGTCCCTGACCTACGAGCAGTACTTC
v_call: TRBV29-1; j_call: TRBJ2-2; d_call: TRBD1; clone_size: -; cdr3_aa: CSVSGTAGELFF; cdr3_nt: TGCAGCGTTTCCGGGACAGCCGGGGAGCTGTTTTTT
v_call: TRBV5-1; j_call: TRBJ2-4; d_call: TRBD1; clone_size: -; cdr3_aa: CASSLGDRAHKNIQYF; cdr3_nt: TGCGCCAGCAGCCTGGGGGACAGGGCGCACAAAAACATTCAGTACTTC
v_call: TRBV27; j_call: TRBJ1-1; d_call: TRBD1; clone_size: -; cdr3_aa: CASSSGTGRSNTEAFF; cdr3_nt: TGTGCCAGCAGTAGCGGGACAGGGAGGTCGAACACTGAAGCTTTCTTT
v_call: TRBV5-1; j_call: TRBJ1-1; d_call: -; clone_size: once; cdr3_aa: CASSLVGGWTEAFF; cdr3_nt: TGCGCCAGCAGCTTGGTGGGGGGTTGGACTGAAGCTTTCTTT
v_call: TRBV6-5; j_call: TRBJ1-1; d_call: -; clone_size: once; cdr3_aa: CASSRLGASKEAFF; cdr3_nt: TGTGCCAGCAGTCGTCTTGGGGCGTCCAAAGAAGCTTTCTTT
v_call: TRBV2; j_call: TRBJ1-5; d_call: -; clone_size: -; cdr3_aa: CASSVQAGSNQPQHF; cdr3_nt: TGTGCCAGCAGCGTCCAGGCAGGGAGCAATCAGCCCCAGCATTTT
v_call: TRBV6-5; j_call: TRBJ1-1; d_call: -; clone_size: -; cdr3_aa: CASSRGAGGTEAFF; cdr3_nt: TGTGCCAGCAGTAGGGGGGCGGGAGGCACTGAAGCTTTCTTT
v_call: TRBV29-1; j_call: TRBJ2-3; d_call: TRBD2; clone_size: -; cdr3_aa: CSVAGTSGTDTQYF; cdr3_nt: TGCAGCGTCGCCGGGACTAGCGGCACAGATACGCAGTATTTT
v_call: TRBV14; j_call: TRBJ1-3; d_call: TRBD1; clone_size: -; cdr3_aa: CASSQEPDRSSGNTIYF; cdr3_nt: TGTGCCAGCAGCCAAGAGCCGGACAGGAGCTCTGGAAACACCATATATTTT
v_call: TRBV19; j_call: TRBJ2-1; d_call: -; clone_size: -; cdr3_aa: CASTLVSNSYNEQFF; cdr3_nt: TGTGCCAGTACCCTAGTGTCGAATTCCTACAATGAGCAGTTCTTC
v_call: TRBV19; j_call: TRBJ1-5; d_call: TRBD1; clone_size: -; cdr3_aa: CASSTSGTAWNQPQHF; cdr3_nt: TGTGCCAGTAGTACATCAGGGACAGCCTGGAATCAGCCCCAGCATTTT
v_call: TRBV11-2; j_call: TRBJ2-5; d_call: TRBD2; clone_size: -; cdr3_aa: CASSPGTSGEETQYF; cdr3_nt: TGTGCCAGCAGCCCGGGGACTAGCGGGGAAGAGACCCAGTACTTC
v_call: TRBV2; j_call: TRBJ2-7; d_call: -; clone_size: -; cdr3_aa: CASRAIQGREQYF; cdr3_nt: TGTGCCAGCAGGGCAATACAGGGTCGCGAGCAGTACTTC
v_call: TRBV6-2/TRBV6-3; j_call: TRBJ1-4; d_call: TRBD1; clone_size: -; cdr3_aa: CASSPAAGGSEKLFF; cdr3_nt: TGTGCCAGCAGCCCCGCGGCAGGGGGCTCAGAAAAACTGTTTTTT
v_call: TRBV4-3; j_call: TRBJ2-7; d_call: TRBD2; clone_size: -; cdr3_aa: CASSQGLAGGYEQYF; cdr3_nt: TGCGCCAGCAGCCAGGGACTAGCGGGAGGGTACGAGCAGTACTTC
v_call: TRBV9; j_call: TRBJ1-2; d_call: -; clone_size: -; cdr3_aa: CASRPTSDYGYTF; cdr3_nt: TGTGCCAGCAGACCCACAAGCGACTATGGCTACACCTTC
v_call: TRBV19; j_call: TRBJ2-5; d_call: TRBD1; clone_size: -; cdr3_aa: CASSRQGVGQETQYF; cdr3_nt: TGTGCCAGTAGTCGACAGGGAGTCGGCCAAGAGACCCAGTACTTC
v_call: TRBV11-2; j_call: TRBJ1-4; d_call: TRBD1; clone_size: -; cdr3_aa: CASSLAGRGYSGEKLFF; cdr3_nt: TGTGCCAGCAGCTTAGCCGGCAGGGGGTATTCGGGAGAAAAACTGTTTTTT
v_call: TRBV19; j_call: TRBJ2-5; d_call: -; clone_size: -; cdr3_aa: CASRPQTGQETQYF; cdr3_nt: TGTGCCAGTAGACCTCAGACAGGACAAGAGACCCAGTACTTC
v_call: TRBV25-1; j_call: TRBJ1-1; d_call: TRBD1; clone_size: -; cdr3_aa: CASSEWGTGGAEAFF; cdr3_nt: TGTGCCAGCAGTGAATGGGGGACAGGGGGCGCTGAAGCTTTCTTT
v_call: TRBV14; j_call: TRBJ2-5; d_call: TRBD1; clone_size: few; cdr3_aa: CASSHSGTGGKTQYF; cdr3_nt: TGTGCCAGCAGCCACTCCGGGACAGGGGGGAAGACCCAGTACTTC
v_call: TRBV11-3; j_call: TRBJ2-7; d_call: TRBD1; clone_size: -; cdr3_aa: CASATPGQNYEQYF; cdr3_nt: TGTGCCAGTGCAACTCCGGGACAGAACTACGAGCAGTACTTC
v_call: TRBV18; j_call: TRBJ1-2; d_call: TRBD1; clone_size: -; cdr3_aa: CASSEDRGNYGYTF; cdr3_nt: TGTGCCAGCTCAGAAGACAGGGGAAACTATGGCTACACCTTC
v_call: TRBV7-6; j_call: TRBJ2-3; d_call: -; clone_size: -; cdr3_aa: CASSHGTDTQYF; cdr3_nt: TGTGCCAGCAGCCATGGCACAGATACGCAGTATTTT
v_call: TRBV19; j_call: TRBJ1-2; d_call: -; clone_size: -; cdr3_aa: CASSTHLSGVKGGYTF; cdr3_nt: TGTGCCAGTAGTACCCACCTTTCGGGGGTTAAGGGTGGCTACACCTTC
v_call: TRBV21-1; j_call: TRBJ2-7; d_call: -; clone_size: -; cdr3_aa: CASSKVNRRYEQYF; cdr3_nt: TGTGCCAGCAGCAAAGTGAACAGGAGATACGAGCAGTACTTC
v_call: TRBV2; j_call: TRBJ2-3; d_call: -; clone_size: -; cdr3_aa: CASTLSTDTQYF; cdr3_nt: TGTGCCAGCACACTGAGCACAGATACGCAGTATTTT
v_call: TRBV15; j_call: TRBJ2-5; d_call: TRBD1; clone_size: -; cdr3_aa: CATSRDGQGRETQYF; cdr3_nt: TGTGCCACCAGCAGAGATGGACAGGGCAGAGAGACCCAGTACTTC
v_call: TRBV6-2/TRBV6-3; j_call: TRBJ1-5; d_call: TRBD1; clone_size: -; cdr3_aa: CASSPRGQGNQPQHF; cdr3_nt: TGTGCCAGCAGCCCCCGGGGACAGGGCAATCAGCCCCAGCATTTT